This record covers a single TCR beta chain. V was trimmed by 6 bases and J by 4 bases, leaving 10 bases between them. The CDR3 has 12 amino acids. CDR1 is MNHEY, CDR2 SVGEGT, per germline. This sample is drawn from a study of blood T cell repertoires in COVID-19. Clones were read by immunoSEQ multiplex PCR, and TCRdb kept only the in-frame ones, dropping some. Among under 400,000 clones listed, about 89% were seen once. The specimen was peripheral blood. The clonotype originates from a woman in her twenties or thirties with COVID-19, enrolled during active disease. The chain couples TRBV6-2 or TRBV6-3 to TRBJ2-7; D is unresolved. CDR3 region: CASSFNLYEQYF. CDR3 DNA: TGTGCCAGCAGCTTCAACCTATACGAGCAGTACTTC.